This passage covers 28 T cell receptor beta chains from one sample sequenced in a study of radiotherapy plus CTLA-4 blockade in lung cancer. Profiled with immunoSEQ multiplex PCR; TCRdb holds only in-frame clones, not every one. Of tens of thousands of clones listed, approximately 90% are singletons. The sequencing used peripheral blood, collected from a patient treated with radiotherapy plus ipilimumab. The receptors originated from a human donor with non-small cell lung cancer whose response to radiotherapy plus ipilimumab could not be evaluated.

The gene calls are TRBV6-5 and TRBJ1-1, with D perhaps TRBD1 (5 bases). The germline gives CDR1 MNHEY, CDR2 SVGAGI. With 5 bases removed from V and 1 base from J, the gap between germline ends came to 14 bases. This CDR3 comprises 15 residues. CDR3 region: CASSLRWDWNTEAFF. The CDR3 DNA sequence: TGTGCCAGCAGTCTCCGTTGGGACTGGAACACTGAAGCTTTCTTT.

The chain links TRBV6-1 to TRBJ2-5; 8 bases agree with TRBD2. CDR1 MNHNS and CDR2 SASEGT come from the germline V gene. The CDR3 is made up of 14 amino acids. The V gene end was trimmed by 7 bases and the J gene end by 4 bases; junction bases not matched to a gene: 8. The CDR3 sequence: CASTRGGALETQYF. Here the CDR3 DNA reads TGTGCCAGCACCCGGGGGGGGGCCTTAGAGACCCAGTACTTC.

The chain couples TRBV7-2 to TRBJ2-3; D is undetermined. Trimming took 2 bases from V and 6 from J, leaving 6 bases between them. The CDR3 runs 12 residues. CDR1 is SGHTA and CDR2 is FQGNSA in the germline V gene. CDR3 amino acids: CASSLYTDTQYF. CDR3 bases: TGTGCCAGCAGCTTATACACGGATACGCAGTATTTT.

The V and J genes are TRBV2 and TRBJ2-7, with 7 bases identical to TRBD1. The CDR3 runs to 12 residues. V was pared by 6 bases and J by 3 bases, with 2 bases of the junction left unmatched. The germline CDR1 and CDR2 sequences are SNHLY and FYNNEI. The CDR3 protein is CASRGDSYEQYF. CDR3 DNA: TGTGCCAGCAGAGGGGACAGCTACGAGCAGTACTTC.

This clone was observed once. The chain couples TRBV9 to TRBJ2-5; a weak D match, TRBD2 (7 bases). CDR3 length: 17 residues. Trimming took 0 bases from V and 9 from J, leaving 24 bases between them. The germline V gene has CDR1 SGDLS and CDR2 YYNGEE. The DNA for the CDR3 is TGTGCCAGCAGCGTAGGGGGGGGAGGCCTCCCGTCAGGGGCCCAGTACTTC. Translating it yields CASSVGGGGLPSGAQYF.

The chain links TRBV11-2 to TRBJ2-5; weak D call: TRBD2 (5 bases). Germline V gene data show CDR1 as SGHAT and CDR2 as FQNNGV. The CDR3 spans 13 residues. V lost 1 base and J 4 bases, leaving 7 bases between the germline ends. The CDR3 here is CASSLGGRETQYF. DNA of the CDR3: TGTGCCAGCAGCTTAGGTGGGAGAGAGACCCAGTACTTC.

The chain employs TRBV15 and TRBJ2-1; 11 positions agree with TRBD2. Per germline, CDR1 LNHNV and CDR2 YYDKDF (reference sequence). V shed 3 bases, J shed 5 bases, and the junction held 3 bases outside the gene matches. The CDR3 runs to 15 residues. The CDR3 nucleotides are TGTGCCACCAGCAGTCCGGGACTAGCGGACAATGAGCAGTTCTTC. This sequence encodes CATSSPGLADNEQFF.

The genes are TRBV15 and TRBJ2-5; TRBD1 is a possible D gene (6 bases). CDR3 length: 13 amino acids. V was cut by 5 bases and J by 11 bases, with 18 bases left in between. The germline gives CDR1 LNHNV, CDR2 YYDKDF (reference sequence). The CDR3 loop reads CATSVRPLTGQYF. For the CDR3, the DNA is TGTGCCACCAGCGTCAGGCCCCTAACAGGGCAGTACTTC.

This CDR3 is CASSVHSGTGGEKLFF. In DNA, the CDR3 is TGTGCCAGCAGCGTACACTCCGGGACAGGTGGTGAAAAACTGTTTTTT. J is TRBJ1-4 and V is TRBV7-9, with 8 nucleotides matching TRBD1. This CDR3 contains 16 residues. Trimming removed 5 bases from V and 7 bases from J; junction bases left unmatched: 12. In germline, CDR1 is SEHNR, CDR2 FQNEAQ (reference sequence). Full variable domain (remainder filled in from reference TRBV7-9 and TRBJ1-4): DTGVSQNPRHKITKRGQNVTFRCDPISEHNRLYWYRQTLGQGPEFLTYFQNEAQLEKSRLLSDRFSAERPKGSFSTLEIQRTEQGDSAMYLCASSVHSGTGGEKLFFGSGTQLSVL.

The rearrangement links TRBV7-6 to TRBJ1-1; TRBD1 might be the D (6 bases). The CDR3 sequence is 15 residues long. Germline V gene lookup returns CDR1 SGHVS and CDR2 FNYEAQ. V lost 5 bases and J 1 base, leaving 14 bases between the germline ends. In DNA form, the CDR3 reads TGTGCCAGCAGCCGACAGGCGATAAGGAACACTGAAGCTTTCTTT. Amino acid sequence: CASSRQAIRNTEAFF.

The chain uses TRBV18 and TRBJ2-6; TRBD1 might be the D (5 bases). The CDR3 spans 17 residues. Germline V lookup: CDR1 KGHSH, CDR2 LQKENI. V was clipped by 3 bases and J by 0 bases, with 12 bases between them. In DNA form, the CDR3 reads TGTGCCAGCTCACCCCAGACAGCTCCCTCTGGGGCCAACGTCCTGACTTTC. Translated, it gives CASSPQTAPSGANVLTF.

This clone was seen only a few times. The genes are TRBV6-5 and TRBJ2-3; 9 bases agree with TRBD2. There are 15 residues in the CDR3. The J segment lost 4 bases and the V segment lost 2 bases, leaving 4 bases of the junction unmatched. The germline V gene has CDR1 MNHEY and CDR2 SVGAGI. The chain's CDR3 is CASSYRRGGSDTQYF. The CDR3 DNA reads TGTGCCAGCAGTTACCGGCGGGGGGGGTCAGATACGCAGTATTTT.

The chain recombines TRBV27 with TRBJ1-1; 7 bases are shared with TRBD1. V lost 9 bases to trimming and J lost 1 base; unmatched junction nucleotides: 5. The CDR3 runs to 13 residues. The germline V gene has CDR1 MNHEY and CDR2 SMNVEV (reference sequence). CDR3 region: CASSWDRNTEAFF. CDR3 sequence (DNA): TGTGCCAGTTCGTGGGACAGGAACACTGAAGCTTTCTTT.

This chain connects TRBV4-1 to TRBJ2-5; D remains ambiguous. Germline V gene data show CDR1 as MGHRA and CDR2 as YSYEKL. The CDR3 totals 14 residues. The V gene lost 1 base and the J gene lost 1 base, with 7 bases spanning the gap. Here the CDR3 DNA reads TGCGCCAGCAGCCAAGCGGCGGCCCAAGAGACCCAGTACTTC. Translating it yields CASSQAAAQETQYF.

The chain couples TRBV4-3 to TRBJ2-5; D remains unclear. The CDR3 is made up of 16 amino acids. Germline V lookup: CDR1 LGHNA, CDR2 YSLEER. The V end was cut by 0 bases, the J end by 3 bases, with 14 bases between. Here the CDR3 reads CASSQDKWHGEETQYF. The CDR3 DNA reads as TGCGCCAGCAGCCAAGATAAGTGGCACGGAGAAGAGACCCAGTACTTC.

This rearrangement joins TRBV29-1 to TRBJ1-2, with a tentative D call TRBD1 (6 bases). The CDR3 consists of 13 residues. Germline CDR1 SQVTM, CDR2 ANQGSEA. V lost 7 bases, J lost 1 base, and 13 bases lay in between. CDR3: CSADMDSNYGYTF. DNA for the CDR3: TGCAGCGCCGATATGGACAGTAACTATGGCTACACCTTC.

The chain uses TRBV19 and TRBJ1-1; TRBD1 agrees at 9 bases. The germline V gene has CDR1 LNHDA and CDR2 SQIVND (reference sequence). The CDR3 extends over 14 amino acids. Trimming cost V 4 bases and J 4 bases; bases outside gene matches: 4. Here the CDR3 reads CASSSRQGGTEAFF. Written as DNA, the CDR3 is TGTGCCAGTAGTAGTCGACAGGGGGGCACTGAAGCTTTCTTT.

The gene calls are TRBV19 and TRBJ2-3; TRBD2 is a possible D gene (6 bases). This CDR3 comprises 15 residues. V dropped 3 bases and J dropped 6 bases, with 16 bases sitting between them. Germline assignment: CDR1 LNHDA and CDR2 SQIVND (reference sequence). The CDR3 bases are TGTGCCAGTAGTATTGGTAGCGCGGGATCCGATACGCAGTATTTT. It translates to CASSIGSAGSDTQYF. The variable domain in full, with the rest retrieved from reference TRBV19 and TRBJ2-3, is DGGITQSPKYLFRKEGQNVTLSCEQNLNHDAMYWYRQDPGQGLRLIYYSQIVNDFQKGDIAEGYSVSREKKESFPLTVTSAQKNPTAFYLCASSIGSAGSDTQYFGPGTRLTVL.

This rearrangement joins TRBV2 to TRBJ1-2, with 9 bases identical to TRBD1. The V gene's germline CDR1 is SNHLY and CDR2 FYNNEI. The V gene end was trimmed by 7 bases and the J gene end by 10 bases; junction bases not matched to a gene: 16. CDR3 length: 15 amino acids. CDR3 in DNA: TGTGCCAGCAACCCCTTCGTCGGACAGGGGTCGGTCTACACCTTC. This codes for CASNPFVGQGSVYTF. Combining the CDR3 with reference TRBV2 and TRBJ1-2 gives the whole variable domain EPEVTQTPSHQVTQMGQEVILRCVPISNHLYFYWYRQILGQKVEFLVSFYNNEISEKSEIFDDQFSVERPDGSNFTLKIRSTKLEDSAMYFCASNPFVGQGSVYTFGSGTRLTVV.

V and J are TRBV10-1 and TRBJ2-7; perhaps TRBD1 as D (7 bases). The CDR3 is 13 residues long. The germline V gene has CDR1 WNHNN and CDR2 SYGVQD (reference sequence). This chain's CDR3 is CEVQGGSSYEQYF. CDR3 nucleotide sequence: TGCGAGGTGCAGGGGGGAAGCTCCTACGAGCAGTACTTC.

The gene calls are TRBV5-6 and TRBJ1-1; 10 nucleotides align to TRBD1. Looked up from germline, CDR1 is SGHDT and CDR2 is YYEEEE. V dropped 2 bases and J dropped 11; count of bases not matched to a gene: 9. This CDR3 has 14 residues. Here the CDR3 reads CASSFGTGVGTAFF. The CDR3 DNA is TGTGCCAGCAGCTTCGGGACAGGGGTGGGGACGGCTTTCTTT.

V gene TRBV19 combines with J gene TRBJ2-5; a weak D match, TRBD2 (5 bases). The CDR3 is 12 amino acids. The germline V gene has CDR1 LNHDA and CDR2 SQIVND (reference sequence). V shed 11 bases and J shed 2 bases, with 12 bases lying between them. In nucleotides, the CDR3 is TGTGCCTCCTATCGGGATCAAGAGACCCAGTACTTC. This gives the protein CASYRDQETQYF.

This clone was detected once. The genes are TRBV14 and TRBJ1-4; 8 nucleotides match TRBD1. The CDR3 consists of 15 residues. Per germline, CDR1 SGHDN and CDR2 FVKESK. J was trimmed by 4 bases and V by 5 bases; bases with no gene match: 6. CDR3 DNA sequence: TGTGCCAGCAGCGTCGGGACAGGAATTAATGAAAAACTGTTTTTT. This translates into CASSVGTGINEKLFF.

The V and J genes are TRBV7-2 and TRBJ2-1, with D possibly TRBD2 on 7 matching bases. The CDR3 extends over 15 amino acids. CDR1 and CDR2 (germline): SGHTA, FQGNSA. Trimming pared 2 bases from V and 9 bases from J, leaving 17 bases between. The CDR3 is CASSLRFRGGGEQFF. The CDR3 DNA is TGTGCCAGCAGCTTAAGGTTTAGGGGGGGAGGTGAGCAGTTCTTC.

The chain's CDR3 is CASSLAPRGSTETQYF. The CDR3 DNA is TGTGCCAGCAGCTTAGCGCCCCGCGGGAGTACAGAGACCCAGTACTTC. The V call is TRBV7-8, the J call TRBJ2-5; TRBD2 matches at 7 bases. The CDR3 runs to 16 residues. V trimming: 0 bases; J trimming: 4 bases; junction bases outside the gene matches: 8. From germline, CDR1 is SGHVS and CDR2 FQNEAQ. The full variable domain, rest sourced from reference TRBV7-8 and TRBJ2-5, is GAGVSQSPRYKVAKRGQDVALRCDPISGHVSLFWYQQALGQGPEFLTYFQNEAQLDKSGLPSDRFFAERPEGSVSTLKIQRTQQEDSAVYLCASSLAPRGSTETQYFGPGTRLLVL.

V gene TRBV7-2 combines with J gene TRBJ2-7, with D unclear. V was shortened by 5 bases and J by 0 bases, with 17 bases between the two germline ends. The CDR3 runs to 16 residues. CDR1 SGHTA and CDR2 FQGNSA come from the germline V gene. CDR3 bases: TGTGCCAGCAGCCCCTGGGCGACCTATAGCTCCTACGAGCAGTACTTC. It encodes CASSPWATYSSYEQYF.

The CDR3 loop reads CASSFGTDGNQPQHF. CDR3 nucleotides: TGTGCCAGCAGCTTCGGGACAGACGGTAATCAGCCCCAGCATTTT. The gene calls are TRBV5-7 and TRBJ1-5; 7 positions agree with TRBD1. TRBV5-7 is designated an ORF whose function remains uncertain. This CDR3 is built from 15 residues. The trim removed 2 bases at V and 4 bases at J, leaving 6 bases unmatched.

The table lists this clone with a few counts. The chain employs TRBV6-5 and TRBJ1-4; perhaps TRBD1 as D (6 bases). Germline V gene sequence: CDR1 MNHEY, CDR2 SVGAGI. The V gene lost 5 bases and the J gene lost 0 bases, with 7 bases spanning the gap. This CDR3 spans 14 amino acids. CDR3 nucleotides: TGTGCCAGCAGTGCAGGGGCAACTAATGAAAAACTGTTTTTT. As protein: CASSAGATNEKLFF.